This TCR beta chain comes out of a study of glioma-infiltrating T cells after dendritic cell vaccination. Study-wide background: Between the early 2000s and the early 2010s, patients got autologous tumor lysate-pulsed dendritic cell vaccines. Autologous tumor lysate was loaded overnight onto monocyte-derived dendritic cells grown seven days with IL-4 and GM-CSF.

The CDR3 totals 16 residues. Germline V gene data show CDR1 as SEHNR and CDR2 as FQNEAQ (reference sequence). After removal of 1 base from V and 1 base from J, the junction contained 3 bases not matched to a gene. Clones were read by immunoSEQ multiplex PCR, and TCRdb kept only the in-frame ones, dropping some. The table has 90,000 to 140,000 clones, around 91% seen once. Time point noted: after dendritic cell vaccination, including at tumor progression/relapse. The sample consisted of blood, taken after dendritic cell vaccination. The origin of this receptor is a human donor with glioblastoma. The chain is built from TRBV7-9 and TRBJ2-5; TRBD2 matches 10 bases. Here the CDR3 reads CASSLVLAGGQETQYF. The DNA for the CDR3 is TGTGCCAGCAGCTTAGTTTTAGCGGGGGGCCAAGAGACCCAGTACTTC.